These T cell receptor beta chains were read from a single sample in a study of technical replicates of blood from a few donors. Assay: immunoSEQ multiplex PCR; the TCRdb copy retains only in-frame clones and omits some. This table holds 55,000 to 80,000 clones, 89% found once. Sequencing was done on a sample of PBMCs. These receptors were obtained from a human donor in good health. Some clones in this sample may be carry-over from other donors' samples. Both conserved end residues are trimmed from each CDR3.

>TRBJ2-5|TRBV9
ASSPSRSPSGGETQY
>TRBJ2-5|TRBV5-1
ASSLSAGGQETQY
>TRBJ2-1|TRBV7-2
ASSPYSGNYNEQF
>TRBJ1-5|TRBV19
ASSIGQGANQPQH
>TRBJ2-5|TRBV19
ASSTGTSGSETQY
>TRBJ2-1|TRBV7-9
ASSFAGGYNEQF
>TRBJ2-7|TRBV5-5
ASSLASGRGYEQY
>TRBJ2-3|TRBV7-9
ASSPRTSGGRDTQY
>TRBJ2-2|TRBV21-1
ASSSIRVAGELF
>TRBJ2-5|TRBV7-2
ASSLVGSQTQY
>TRBJ1-2|TRBV10-3
AISEQGDYGYT
>TRBJ2-7|TRBV9
ASSPTRRGATYEQY
>TRBJ2-1|TRBV5-8
ASSIHDEQF
>TRBJ1-6|TRBV7-2
ASSIKGSGSPLH
>TRBJ1-1|TRBV7-2
ASSLGGSTEAF
>TRBJ2-4|TRBV6-6
ASSYKGLAGGIQY
>TRBJ1-3|TRBV6-6
ASAATGGATGNTIY
>TRBJ1-2|TRBV5-1
ASSSSPQGYGYT
>TRBJ1-5|TRBV7-8
ASSPNIQSSIAIKPQH
>TRBJ1-1|TRBV9
ASSPTGGTSEAF
>TRBJ1-2|TRBV19
ASSPNPGPRNDGYT
>TRBJ2-7|TRBV13
ASSLGGQGPFGEQY
>TRBJ2-5|TRBV7-9
ASSYRGEETQY
>TRBJ1-2|TRBV6-6
ASSWNPGDYGYT
>TRBJ1-1|TRBV6-5
ASSRQGGATEAF
>TRBJ2-5|TRBV9
ASSVGDRLAGGETQY
>TRBJ1-4|TRBV4-2
ASSQKGDTNEKLF
>TRBJ1-6|TRBV6-5
ASSYSSGVRNSPLH
>TRBJ2-7|TRBV7-6
ASSLRDSNYEQY
>TRBJ2-1|TRBV19
ASSIDRGSGSYNEQF
>TRBJ2-7|TRBV20-1
SARKTSEQY
>TRBJ2-5|TRBV7-9
ASSFQERGIRETQY
>TRBJ1-2|TRBV23-1
ASKGTAGQGYT
>TRBJ1-1|TRBV7-2
ASSFSRGHTEAF
>TRBJ1-1|TRBV6-1
ASTLDRGPEAF
>TRBJ1-1|TRBV5-1
ASRTDTSNTEAF
>TRBJ2-2|TRBV4-3
ASGRTVENTGELF
>TRBJ2-3|TRBV11-2
ASRQSGRYTDTQY
>TRBJ2-2|TRBV7-2
ASSLFTLVAGELF
>TRBJ2-1|TRBV4-2
ASSPWTSGVYNEQF
>TRBJ1-3|TRBV6-5
ASSYSLGGSGNTIY
>TRBJ2-1|TRBV14
ASSQAQARPPSSYNEQF
>TRBJ1-1|TRBV5-6
ASSFSRTEAF
>TRBJ1-6|TRBV4-3
ASSQGITEGYNSPLH
>TRBJ1-2|TRBV7-2
ASSPQDRGINGYT
>TRBJ2-1|TRBV18
ASSPTLVTSANNEQF
>TRBJ2-7|TRBV7-2
ASSPDRGLYEQY
>TRBJ1-2|TRBV7-2
ASSAGQLYGYT